This T cell receptor beta chain was profiled in a study of blood T cell repertoires in COVID-19. This clone was observed a handful of times. Per the germline V gene, CDR1 is SGHAT and CDR2 is FQNNGV. V was shortened by 5 bases and J by 5 bases, with 19 bases between the two germline ends. CDR3 length: 15 amino acids. The protocol was immunoSEQ multiplex PCR, while the TCRdb copy is restricted to in-frame clones and leaves out a portion. This sample has over 200,000 clones; 82% occur once, and the top ten carry approximately 15%. Clinical histories supplied by participants themselves formed the basis of cohort assignment.

The specimen was PBMCs or T cells enriched from blood (not recorded which). The sequence derives from a man between 35 and 55 years old who had recovered from COVID-19. The chain has TRBV11-2 and TRBJ2-7; D perhaps matches TRBD1 (6 bases). The CDR3 DNA sequence: TGTGCCAGCAGCAGACATACAGGGCTCATAAACGAGCAGTACTTC. Protein sequence: CASSRHTGLINEQYF.